The next 29 T cell receptor beta chains were all read from a single sample in a study of blood T cell repertoires in COVID-19. TCRdb keeps only in-frame clones here, not all; method: immunoSEQ multiplex PCR. The sample shows around 470,000 clones, around 91% of them seen only once. Material for sequencing was PBMCs or T cells enriched from blood (not recorded which). The receptors originated from a man younger than 30 who had recovered from COVID-19.

The chain uses TRBV5-4 and TRBJ1-6; a weak D match, TRBD1 (5 bases). The CDR3 contains 14 residues. V was pared by 4 bases and J by 4 bases, with 9 bases between. CDR1 is SGHNT and CDR2 is YYREEE in the germline V gene (reference sequence). CDR3: CASSGGLYNSPLHF. The DNA of the CDR3 is TGTGCCAGCAGCGGGGGGTTATATAATTCACCCCTCCACTTT.

V gene TRBV28 combines with J gene TRBJ1-5; possibly TRBD1 for D (6 bases). This CDR3 is built from 15 residues. The V and J ends lost 4 bases and 3 bases respectively, with 13 bases between them. CDR1 is MDHEN and CDR2 is SYDVKM in the germline V gene. This CDR3 is CASSSQGRPNQPQHF. CDR3 in DNA: TGTGCCAGCAGTTCACAGGGTCGACCCAATCAGCCCCAGCATTTT.

The chain is built from TRBV7-9 and TRBJ1-6, with 9 bases lining up with TRBD1. The V gene end was trimmed by 2 bases and the J gene end by 9 bases; junction bases not matched to a gene: 8. CDR1 and CDR2 from the germline V gene are SEHNR and FQNEAQ (reference sequence). The CDR3 length is 16 residues. The CDR3 bases are TGTGCCAGCAGCTTAACCTCGGGACAGGGCGTTTCACCCCTCCACTTT. Protein product: CASSLTSGQGVSPLHF.

J is TRBJ2-1 and V is TRBV7-3; D is undetermined. The CDR3 is 15 amino acids. Trimming removed 1 base from V and 6 bases from J, with 13 bases in between. CDR1 SGHTA and CDR2 FQGTGA come from the germline V gene. The CDR3, as DNA: TGTGCCAGCAGCTTAAGTGGTGCAGTATCCAATGAGCAGTTCTTC. Its translation: CASSLSGAVSNEQFF. The full variable domain, its missing parts supplied by reference TRBV7-3 and TRBJ2-1, is GAGVSQTPSNKVTEKGKYVELRCDPISGHTALYWYRQSLGQGPEFLIYFQGTGAADDSGLPNDRFFAVRPEGSVSTLKIQRTERGDSAVYLCASSLSGAVSNEQFFGPGTRLTVL.

The gene calls are TRBV29-1 and TRBJ1-1, with 8 nucleotides matching TRBD1. The CDR3 is 13 residues long. After removal of 7 bases from V and 0 bases from J, the junction contained 4 bases not matched to a gene. Germline V gene lookup returns CDR1 SQVTM and CDR2 ANQGSEA. The CDR3 loop is CSGRTGLNTEAFF. DNA of the CDR3: TGCAGCGGGCGGACAGGGCTGAACACTGAAGCTTTCTTT.

The V gene is TRBV28, the J gene TRBJ1-4; perhaps TRBD1 as D (6 bases). The CDR3 length is 15 residues. Trimming removed 8 bases at V and 7 bases at J, with 20 bases between. The germline V gene encodes CDR1 MDHEN and CDR2 SYDVKM. CDR3 nucleotide sequence: TGTGCCAGCTTAAGGACAGCCAAGGGTGGTGAAAAACTGTTTTTT. Amino acids: CASLRTAKGGEKLFF.

This chain connects TRBV2 to TRBJ2-4, with 9 bases identical to TRBD2. The CDR3 contains 12 residues. The V segment lost 5 bases and the J segment 14 bases; nucleotides outside the gene matches: 7. In germline, CDR1 is SNHLY, CDR2 FYNNEI. The CDR3 sequence: CASSTGTSYKYF. DNA for the CDR3: TGTGCCAGCAGTACCGGGACTAGCTATAAGTACTTC.

The rearrangement links TRBV4-1 to TRBJ1-1, with a weak D call TRBD1 (5 bases). The CDR3 length is 15 residues. V lost 1 base and J lost 5, with 14 bases in between. Germline V gene data show CDR1 as MGHRA and CDR2 as YSYEKL. DNA of the CDR3: TGCGCCAGCAGCCAAGTAGGCGGGGGGGGGACTGAAGCTTTCTTT. Protein product: CASSQVGGGGTEAFF.

The chain combines TRBV9 with TRBJ2-1, with TRBD1 matching 7 bases. Germline CDR1 reads SGDLS; CDR2 reads YYNGEE. The length of the CDR3 is 14 residues. V gave up 0 bases and J gave up 9 bases; unmatched junction bases: 6. In nucleotides, the CDR3 is TGTGCCAGCAGCGTAGCTTACAGGGGAAGTGAGCAGTTCTTC. It yields the protein CASSVAYRGSEQFF.

The rearrangement links TRBV12-3 or TRBV12-4 to TRBJ1-2; tentative D call: TRBD1 (5 bases). V lost 6 bases, J lost 0 bases, and 8 bases lay in between. This CDR3 comprises 13 residues. The CDR3 sequence is CASRDNSNYGYTF. In DNA, the CDR3 is TGTGCCAGCAGGGACAACTCTAACTATGGCTACACCTTC.

The rearrangement joins TRBV5-4 to TRBJ2-5; 11 bases line up with TRBD2. V lost 0 bases, J lost 8 bases, and 3 bases stayed unmatched. Germline V gives CDR1 SGHNT, CDR2 YYREEE (reference sequence). The CDR3 runs to 14 residues. The CDR3 loop reads CASSLDSGGATQYF. The CDR3 DNA follows: TGTGCCAGCAGCTTGGATAGCGGGGGGGCCACCCAGTACTTC.

This chain connects TRBV5-6 to TRBJ1-6; TRBD1 aligns across 9 bases. Germline V lookup: CDR1 SGHDT, CDR2 YYEEEE. The CDR3 runs to 15 residues. The V segment lost 2 bases and the J segment 6 bases; nucleotides outside the gene matches: 3. CDR3 residues: CASSFEDRGNSPLHF. CDR3 sequence (DNA): TGTGCCAGCAGCTTCGAGGACAGGGGTAATTCACCCCTCCACTTT.

The chain employs TRBV5-4 and TRBJ2-1, with D perhaps matching TRBD1 (6 bases). The germline CDR1 and CDR2 sequences are SGHNT and YYREEE (reference sequence). The CDR3 covers 15 residues. The V gene lost 0 bases and the J gene lost 7 bases, with 14 bases spanning the gap. CDR3 amino acids: CASSLVVGTFNEQFF. The CDR3 nucleotides are TGTGCCAGCAGCTTGGTCGTAGGGACATTTAATGAGCAGTTCTTC.

The genes are TRBV5-1 and TRBJ2-1, with TRBD1 matching 8 bases. Germline assignment: CDR1 SGHRS and CDR2 YFSETQ. The V and J ends lost 2 bases and 13 bases, in that order; junction bases with no gene match: 11. The length of the CDR3 is 14 residues. This CDR3 reads CASSLAAGGNSQFF. DNA of the CDR3: TGCGCCAGCAGCTTAGCGGCAGGGGGCAACAGTCAGTTCTTC.

The chain uses TRBV19 and TRBJ1-5; perhaps TRBD1 as D (5 bases). Per the germline V gene, CDR1 is LNHDA and CDR2 is SQIVND (reference sequence). The V end lost 6 bases, the J end lost 6 bases, and 12 bases lay between the germline ends. This CDR3 contains 13 residues. For the CDR3, the DNA is TGTGCCAGTAGCCCAATGGGGCGTCAGCCCCAGCATTTT. Its protein product is CASSPMGRQPQHF.

The gene calls are TRBV2 and TRBJ1-5; 8 bases are a match to TRBD1. The junction had 8 bases not matched to a gene; V was cut back by 9 bases and J by 4 bases. Per germline, CDR1 SNHLY and CDR2 FYNNEI. The CDR3 length is 14 residues. The CDR3 here is CASCGQGQNQPQHF. DNA for the CDR3: TGTGCCAGTTGTGGACAGGGACAAAATCAGCCCCAGCATTTT.

The V call is TRBV29-1, the J call TRBJ1-4; 8 bases map to TRBD1. This CDR3 region has 12 residues. The J segment lost 6 bases and the V segment lost 3 bases, leaving 0 bases of the junction unmatched. Germline assignment: CDR1 SQVTM and CDR2 ANQGSEA. The CDR3 nucleotides read TGCAGCGTTGAGACAGGGGATGAAAAACTGTTTTTT. As protein: CSVETGDEKLFF.

The chain joins TRBV5-1 to TRBJ2-1, with TRBD2 identical over 12 bases. V gave up 6 bases and J gave up 6 bases; unmatched junction bases: 7. Germline V gene data show CDR1 as SGHRS and CDR2 as YFSETQ. The CDR3 is 15 residues long. CDR3 loop: CASTSLAGGANEQFF. The CDR3 DNA is TGCGCCAGCACCTCCCTAGCGGGGGGGGCCAATGAGCAGTTCTTC.

The chain is built from TRBV11-2 and TRBJ2-2; weak D call: TRBD1 (5 bases). V was pared by 1 base and J by 5 bases, with 14 bases between. The CDR3 runs 16 residues. Germline CDR1 is SGHAT and CDR2 is FQNNGV. CDR3 amino acids: CASSLVGRAITGELFF. Written as DNA, the CDR3 is TGTGCCAGCAGCTTAGTTGGCAGGGCAATTACCGGGGAGCTGTTTTTT.

The chain couples TRBV15 to TRBJ1-3, with 7 bases lining up with TRBD1. With V trimmed by 1 base and J by 8 bases, 2 bases remained unmatched. Per the germline V gene, CDR1 is LNHNV and CDR2 is YYDKDF (reference sequence). This CDR3 is built from 13 residues. The CDR3 loop is CATSRGGTDTIYF. CDR3 in DNA: TGTGCCACCAGCAGAGGTGGGACAGACACCATATATTTT.

This clone was seen just once. The chain uses TRBV7-3 and TRBJ2-3; 7 bases line up with TRBD2. The junction had 1 base not matched to a gene; V was cut back by 0 bases and J by 1 base. CDR1 SGHTA and CDR2 FQGTGA come from the germline V gene. The CDR3 spans 15 residues. The chain's CDR3 is CASSLTGRGTDTQYF. CDR3 DNA sequence: TGTGCCAGCAGCTTAACAGGGAGGGGCACAGATACGCAGTATTTT.

The V call is TRBV7-3, the J call TRBJ2-3, with TRBD2 matching 10 bases. This CDR3 is 18 amino acids long. The V segment lost 2 bases and the J segment 1 base; nucleotides outside the gene matches: 9. Germline CDR1 is SGHTA and CDR2 is FQGTGA. The CDR3 DNA reads TGTGCCAGCAGCTTAGGGAAGCGGGGGGGCCTTGGCACAGATACGCAGTATTTT. This codes for CASSLGKRGGLGTDTQYF.

The chain links TRBV4-1 to TRBJ1-1; D perhaps matches TRBD1 (5 bases). The CDR3 spans 15 residues. Looked up from germline, CDR1 is MGHRA and CDR2 is YSYEKL. V was shortened by 8 bases and J by 3 bases, with 19 bases between the two germline ends. The CDR3 here is CASGGTGVRYTEAFF. CDR3 nucleotide sequence: TGCGCCAGCGGCGGGACTGGGGTTAGGTACACTGAAGCTTTCTTT.

J is TRBJ1-3 and V is TRBV5-1; tentatively, D is TRBD1 (5 bases). V dropped 1 base and J dropped 4 bases, with 18 bases sitting between them. The CDR3 totals 17 residues. Per germline, CDR1 SGHRS and CDR2 YFSETQ. The CDR3 loop is CASSLLPSGAGGNTIYF. The CDR3, as DNA: TGCGCCAGCAGCTTGCTCCCTTCTGGGGCGGGAGGAAACACCATATATTTT.

The chain carries TRBV3-1 (or the pseudogene TRBV3-2) and TRBJ1-1; 9 bases fit TRBD1. Trimming took 4 bases from V and 7 from J; bases not matched to a gene: 16. Germline CDR1 and CDR2: LGHDT and YNNKEL (reference sequence). This CDR3 has 17 residues. This chain's CDR3 is CASSPLTGQGEAGEAFF. DNA for the CDR3: TGTGCCAGCAGCCCTTTAACGGGACAGGGAGAGGCAGGTGAAGCTTTCTTT.

The rearrangement uses TRBV12-3 or TRBV12-4 and TRBJ1-4, with D perhaps matching TRBD1 (5 bases). V was cut by 11 bases and J by 1 base, with 11 bases left in between. This CDR3 is built from 13 residues. The CDR3: CAVGRGTNEKLFF. The CDR3 region has the DNA TGTGCCGTAGGGAGGGGAACTAATGAAAAACTGTTTTTT.

In regard to this clone: The same CDR3 arises from other DNA sequences in this sample as well. This chain connects TRBV9 to TRBJ2-7, with a tentative D call TRBD1 (6 bases). The germline gives CDR1 SGDLS, CDR2 YYNGEE. The CDR3 is 14 amino acids. Trimming cost V 4 bases and J 3 bases, with 14 bases left between them. This CDR3 is CASSPRTEDYEQYF. CDR3 DNA: TGTGCCAGCAGCCCTCGGACAGAAGACTACGAGCAGTACTTC.

This sequence joins TRBV7-3 and TRBJ2-5; 8 bases line up with TRBD1. Germline V gene sequence: CDR1 SGHTA, CDR2 FQGTGA. The V segment lost 5 bases and the J segment 5 bases; nucleotides outside the gene matches: 4. The CDR3 consists of 13 residues. This CDR3 reads CASSPNRGETQYF. CDR3 DNA: TGTGCCAGCAGCCCAAACAGGGGGGAGACCCAGTACTTC.

The genes are TRBV4-1 and TRBJ1-6, with 7 positions matching TRBD1. The germline gives CDR1 MGHRA, CDR2 YSYEKL. After removal of 4 bases from V and 7 bases from J, the junction contained 10 bases not matched to a gene. CDR3 length: 16 residues. CDR3 protein: CASSPVNPGGNSPLHF. The CDR3 coding sequence is TGCGCCAGCAGCCCCGTCAACCCAGGGGGGAATTCACCCCTCCACTTT.